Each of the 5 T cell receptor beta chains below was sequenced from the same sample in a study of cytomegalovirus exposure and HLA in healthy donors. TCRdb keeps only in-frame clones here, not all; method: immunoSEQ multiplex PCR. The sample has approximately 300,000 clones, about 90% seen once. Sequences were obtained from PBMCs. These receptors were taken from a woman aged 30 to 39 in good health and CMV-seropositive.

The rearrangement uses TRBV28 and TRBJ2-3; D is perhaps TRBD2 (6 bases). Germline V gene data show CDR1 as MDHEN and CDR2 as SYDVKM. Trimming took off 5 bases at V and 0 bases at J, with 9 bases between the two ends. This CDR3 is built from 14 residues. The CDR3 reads CASSPSGSTDTQYF. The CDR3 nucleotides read TGTGCCAGCAGTCCGAGCGGGAGCACAGATACGCAGTATTTT.

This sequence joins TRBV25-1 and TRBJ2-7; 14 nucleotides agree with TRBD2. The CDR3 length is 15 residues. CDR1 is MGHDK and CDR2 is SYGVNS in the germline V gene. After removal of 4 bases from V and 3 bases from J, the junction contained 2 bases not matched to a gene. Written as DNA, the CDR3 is TGTGCCAGCAGTGTGGGACTAGCGGGAGACTACGAGCAGTACTTC. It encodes CASSVGLAGDYEQYF.

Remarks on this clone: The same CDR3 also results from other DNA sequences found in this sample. The CDR3, as DNA: TGTGCCAGCAGCGTTTCCAATGAGCAGTTCTTC. The encoded protein is CASSVSNEQFF. The rearrangement joins TRBV9 to TRBJ2-1; D uncertain. Trimming cost V 2 bases and J 6 bases, with 3 bases left between them. From germline, CDR1 is SGDLS and CDR2 YYNGEE. The CDR3 loop spans 11 amino acids.

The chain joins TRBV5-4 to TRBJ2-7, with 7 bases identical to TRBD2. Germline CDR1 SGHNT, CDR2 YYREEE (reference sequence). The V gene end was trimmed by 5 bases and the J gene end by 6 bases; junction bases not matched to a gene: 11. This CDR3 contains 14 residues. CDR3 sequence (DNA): TGTGCCAGCAGAGGATCGGGGGGATTGGGCGAGCAGTACTTC. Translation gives CASRGSGGLGEQYF.

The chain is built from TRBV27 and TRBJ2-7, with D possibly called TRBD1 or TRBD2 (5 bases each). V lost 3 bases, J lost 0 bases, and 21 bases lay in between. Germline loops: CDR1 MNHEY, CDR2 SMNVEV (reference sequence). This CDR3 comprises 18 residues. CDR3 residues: CASSFAPSGRRSSYEQYF. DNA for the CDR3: TGTGCCAGCAGTTTTGCCCCATCGGGGCGGAGGAGCTCCTACGAGCAGTACTTC.